This paragraph reports one T cell receptor beta chain. Its target is unknown. Treatment in this sample: over 15 received Ad26.COV2.S at low or high dose, single or two shots; five or six received placebo; per-sample allocation not given. Samples analyzed were those drawn on day 63 after the first vaccine or placebo injection. The sample belongs to a study of Ad26.COV2.S vaccination and SARS-CoV-2 variants. Overall study findings and caveats: In TCR breadth and depth analyses, total T cell responses may have been underestimated. Vaccinees displayed broader spike-specific TCR repertoires than placebo recipients.

V was trimmed by 0 bases and J by 5 bases, leaving 18 bases between them. CDR3 length: 17 amino acids. The germline CDR1 and CDR2 sequences are LGHNA and YSLEER. Generated by immunoSEQ multiplex PCR, the TCRdb table keeps only in-frame clones and is missing some. Found here are around 340,000 clones, about nine tenths of them singletons; the top ten hold approximately 5.9%. The source material was peripheral blood, sampled in a trial of Ad26.COV2.S vaccine versus placebo. The chain has TRBV4-3 and TRBJ2-3; the D gene is possibly TRBD2 (6 bases). This clonotype originated in a person between 18 and 59 years old who received the Ad26.COV2.S COVID-19 vaccine or a placebo. In nucleotides, the CDR3 is TGCGCCAGCAGCCAAGACCAGTCGGGACTTAACAGAGATACGCAGTATTTT. It is translated as CASSQDQSGLNRDTQYF.